Each of the 14 T cell receptor beta chains below was sequenced from the same sample in a study of shared T cell receptors in the human thymus (dated by TCRdb to the early 2020s). The method behind the library was the immunoSEQ multiplex PCR assay. What TCRdb holds here is the immuneACCESS table cut down to in-frame rearrangements. Part of the clones is not present; checked against another copy, under half of the missing clones reflect an unresolved V gene, and the others are unexplained. For this sample the table gives some 700,000 clones, of which approximately 88% were detected only once. 0.01% of the sample is taken by the ten largest. These data were also reused for a study on human thymus T cells.

The sequenced material came from thymocytes. These receptors were obtained from a boy younger than two with a congenital heart defect. Donor details come from another sample of the same person, matched by shared clones.

This sequence joins TRBV29-1 and TRBJ2-7; the match to TRBD2 covers 12 bases. Trimming at V came to 4 bases and at J to 0 bases, leaving 7 bases not matched to a gene. This CDR3 has 16 amino acids. Germline V gives CDR1 SQVTM, CDR2 ANQGSEA. CDR3 DNA: TGCAGCGTTGTGGAGGCTAGCGGGAGGGTCTCCTACGAGCAGTACTTC. Translation: CSVVEASGRVSYEQYF.

This clone was observed a single time. The chain joins TRBV15 to TRBJ2-1, with a possible D match to TRBD2 (5 bases). Germline assignment: CDR1 LNHNV and CDR2 YYDKDF (reference sequence). V lost 0 bases, J lost 6 bases, and 9 bases lay in between. The CDR3 extends over 14 amino acids. The CDR3 reads CATSRDRTVNEQFF. In nucleotides, the CDR3 is TGTGCCACCAGCAGAGATCGGACTGTCAATGAGCAGTTCTTC.

V gene TRBV27 combines with J gene TRBJ2-1, with 12 bases that match TRBD2. The V gene end was trimmed by 4 bases and the J gene end by 4 bases; junction bases not matched to a gene: 5. Germline lookup yields CDR1 MNHEY and CDR2 SMNVEV (reference sequence). This CDR3 is built from 16 residues. This chain's CDR3 is CASSSQTSGRYNEQFF. In DNA form, the CDR3 reads TGTGCCAGCAGTTCCCAGACTAGCGGGAGATACAATGAGCAGTTCTTC.

The V call is TRBV29-1, the J call TRBJ2-1; 13 bases map to TRBD2. The CDR3 is 14 amino acids. V lost 7 bases to trimming and J lost 8 bases; unmatched junction nucleotides: 8. Germline lookup yields CDR1 SQVTM and CDR2 ANQGSEA. The CDR3 DNA reads as TGCAGCGGCGGACTAGCGGGAGAGCGGCATGAGCAGTTCTTC. This encodes CSGGLAGERHEQFF.

This clone showed up just a few times. The chain links TRBV6-5 to TRBJ2-1; 10 nucleotides agree with TRBD2. The CDR3 consists of 16 residues. Germline trimming cut 0 bases from V and 6 bases from J; bases unmatched to any gene: 5. Germline lookup yields CDR1 MNHEY and CDR2 SVGAGI. The CDR3 region is CASSYSAGGPPNEQFF. CDR3 DNA: TGTGCCAGCAGTTACTCAGCGGGAGGGCCGCCCAATGAGCAGTTCTTC.

V and J are TRBV7-9 and TRBJ1-1; possible D gene TRBD1, 5 bases. The CDR3 length is 12 residues. Germline V CDR1 and CDR2: SEHNR, FQNEAQ (reference sequence). Trimming took off 3 bases at V and 8 bases at J, with 10 bases between the two ends. The CDR3 reads CASSLGRAEAFF. The CDR3 nucleotides are TGTGCCAGCAGCTTGGGCAGGGCCGAAGCTTTCTTT.

This clone was counted a few times. The rearrangement joins TRBV5-4 to TRBJ2-3, with 9 bases lining up with TRBD2. CDR3 length equals 16 residues. Losses at the gene ends were 4 bases for V and 2 bases for J; bases not matched to a gene: 8. Germline loops: CDR1 SGHNT, CDR2 YYREEE (reference sequence). CDR3 in amino acids: CASSLEREEPTDTQYF. The CDR3 region has the DNA TGTGCCAGCAGCCTTGAGCGGGAGGAACCCACAGATACGCAGTATTTT.

This chain connects TRBV2 to TRBJ1-1; 7 bases map to TRBD1. The CDR3 extends over 13 amino acids. The trim removed 5 bases at V and 5 bases at J, leaving 5 bases unmatched. The germline gives CDR1 SNHLY, CDR2 FYNNEI. CDR3 residues: CASSRKGATEAFF. The CDR3 coding sequence is TGTGCCAGCAGTCGAAAGGGGGCGACTGAAGCTTTCTTT.

The V gene is TRBV4-2, the J gene TRBJ1-2, with 8 bases identical to TRBD1. Germline V gene lookup returns CDR1 LGHNA and CDR2 YNFKEQ. The CDR3 consists of 18 residues. Germline trimming cut 3 bases from V and 6 bases from J; bases unmatched to any gene: 18. DNA of the CDR3: TGTGCCAGCAGCCAGCCTTTACTTAGGGGACAGGCCGAAAATGGCTACACCTTC. Protein product: CASSQPLLRGQAENGYTF.

The chain recombines TRBV19 with TRBJ2-7; maybe TRBD2 (5 bases). With 5 bases removed from V and 3 bases from J, the gap between germline ends came to 14 bases. The germline gives CDR1 LNHDA, CDR2 SQIVND (reference sequence). The CDR3 covers 14 residues. CDR3 protein: CASSFMLAGYEQYF. In DNA form, the CDR3 reads TGTGCCAGTAGTTTCATGCTAGCCGGCTACGAGCAGTACTTC.

The V gene is TRBV27, the J gene TRBJ2-5; 7 nucleotides align to TRBD1. This CDR3 contains 14 residues. J was trimmed by 5 bases and V by 2 bases; bases with no gene match: 5. Germline V gene data show CDR1 as MNHEY and CDR2 as SMNVEV (reference sequence). This chain's CDR3 is CASSLRGLPETQYF. CDR3 DNA sequence: TGTGCCAGCAGTTTAAGGGGGCTTCCGGAGACCCAGTACTTC.

J is TRBJ2-5 and V is TRBV10-3, with D tentatively TRBD2 (6 bases). CDR1 is ENHRY and CDR2 is SYGVKD in the germline V gene. The ends were cut back, 6 bases at V and 5 bases at J, with 13 bases in the middle. CDR3 size: 13 residues. CDR3 nucleotide sequence: TGTGCCATCAGCTTGCGGGCGGGGGAGACCCAGTACTTC. It encodes CAISLRAGETQYF.

This sequence joins TRBV23-1 and TRBJ2-7, with 11 bases matching TRBD1. TRBV23-1 is sorted into the ORF group, with uncertain function. With V trimmed by 3 bases and J by 2 bases, 3 bases remained unmatched. The length of the CDR3 is 15 residues. The CDR3 DNA follows: TGCGCCAGCAGTCAGACGGACAGGGGGCCCTACGAGCAGTACTTC. This gives the protein CASSQTDRGPYEQYF.

This chain uses TRBV6-1 with TRBJ1-5; D gene uncertain. Trimming took off 6 bases at V and 6 bases at J, with 12 bases between the two ends. Germline V gene data show CDR1 as MNHNS and CDR2 as SASEGT. This CDR3 spans 13 amino acids. The CDR3 DNA is TGTGCCAGCAGAGGGAGAGTATCTCAGCCCCAGCATTTT. It specifies CASRGRVSQPQHF.